This TCR beta chain is drawn from a study of T-cell memory formation after mild COVID-19 (dated by TCRdb to the early 2020s). At the level of the whole study: Most TCR sequence clusters were specific to one of the two donors. The cohort was made up of two young adult volunteers, one female and one male, who were previously healthy. T-cell clones expanding and contracting after mild COVID-19 in a couple of donors were tracked by longitudinal TCRalpha and TCRbeta repertoire sequencing. Paper-wide results and their limitations: Contracting CD4+ clones were found mainly in CM and EM memory subsets, while CD8+ clones were enriched in EMRA. Some responding clones were found in pre-infection memory, which suggests that pre-existing cross-reactive memory T cells took part in the SARS-CoV-2 response. The study covered only two mild cases, and larger cohorts including severe cases with pre-infection samples were considered necessary. The second-wave clones that peaked on day 37 were not confirmed to be SARS-CoV-2 specific. Clones that contracted from day 15 to 85 showed balanced CD4/CD8 phenotypes, whereas a second wave of clones that expanded from day 15 to 37 leaned towards CD4+.

PBMCs were isolated by Ficoll-Paque density gradient centrifugation. This clonotype showed up just a few times. Its specific antigen is unknown. There are no base qualities to consult, and no much larger clone falls within one base. At the junction V is shortened by 3 bases and J by 2 bases; bases outside the gene matches: 7. From cysteine to phenylalanine, the CDR3 is 16 amino acids long. Only the CDR3 region is kept as DNA, spanning 48 bases read in frame from base 1. CDR1 SGHAT and CDR2 FQNNGV were looked up in the germline V gene. For sequencing, an Illumina NovaSeq 6000 was employed. cDNA libraries for TCRalpha and TCRbeta were prepared by 5'RACE using constant-segment primers, with sample barcodes and unique molecular identifiers added. Trizol reagent was used to extract RNA from every sample. Library amplification was performed in two PCR steps, and a second sample barcode and Illumina TruSeq adapters were introduced in the second step. Libraries were sequenced on an Illumina NovaSeq with 2 x 150 bp paired-end reads. The paper's processing steps were these. The reads were demultiplexed and collapsed into UMI-guided consensus sequences using migec v1.2.7. With mixcr v2.1.11, UMI consensuses were aligned to TRA and TRB V and J templates and assembled into clonotypes. A clonotype was counted as expanded or contracted only when both edgeR and NoisET called the clonotype significant, with the noise models trained on biological replicates. For edgeR calls, the thresholds were a false discovery rate-adjusted p below 0.01 and a log2 fold-change of 1. As an exploratory analysis of dynamics, max-normalized trajectories of the 1000 most abundant clonotypes were examined with PCA combined with hierarchical clustering. The CD4 or CD8 phenotype of responding clones was assigned using the separately sequenced CD4+ and CD8+ repertoires. The public reads were reprocessed in TCRdb via fastp at Q25 and MiXCR, keeping in-frame beta chains. Each entry merges the rows of one CDR3 protein and shows their most common DNA and genes. The V and J calls and clone size come from TCRdb's table, not from the authors' own analysis. The sample contains 250,000 to 350,000 distinct CDR3 sequences, 15% to 20% of them found a single time. Less than 30% of the sample comes from the top ten.

The clonotype comes from a man aged 18 to 29 who had mild COVID-19 (a few samples of this study predate the infection). The sample titles of this study are shuffled in the database, so cell type and time point are left out; the donor was told from shared clones. Material for sequencing was PBMCs or a T cell subset sorted from them (not recorded which). The chain links TRBV11-2 with TRBJ1-1; TRBD1 lines up with 9 middle nucleotides. The nucleotide sequence is TGTGCCAGCAGCTTCGTGCGGGACAGGGCCAACACTGAAGCTTTCTTT. Translated, this gives CASSFVRDRANTEAFF.